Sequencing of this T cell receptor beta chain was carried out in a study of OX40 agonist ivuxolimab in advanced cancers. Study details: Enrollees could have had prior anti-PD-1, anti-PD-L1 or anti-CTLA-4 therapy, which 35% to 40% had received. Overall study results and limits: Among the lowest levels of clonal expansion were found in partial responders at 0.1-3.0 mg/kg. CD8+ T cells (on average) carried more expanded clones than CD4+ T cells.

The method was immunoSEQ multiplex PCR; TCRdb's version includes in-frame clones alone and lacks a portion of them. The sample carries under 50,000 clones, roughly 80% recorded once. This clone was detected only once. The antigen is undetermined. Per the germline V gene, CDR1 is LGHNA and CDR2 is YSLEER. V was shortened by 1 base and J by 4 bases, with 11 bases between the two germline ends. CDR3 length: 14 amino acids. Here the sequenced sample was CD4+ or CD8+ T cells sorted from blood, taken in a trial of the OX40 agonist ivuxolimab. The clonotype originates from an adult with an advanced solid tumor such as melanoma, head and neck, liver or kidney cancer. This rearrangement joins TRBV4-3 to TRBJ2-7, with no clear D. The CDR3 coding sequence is TGCGCCAGCAGCCAAGGAGTGGGGAAGTACGAGCAGTACTTC. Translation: CASSQGVGKYEQYF.